This entry features one TCR beta chain sequence. The antigen is unknown. The sample originates from a study of cytomegalovirus exposure and HLA in healthy donors. Overall study context: An early release of data contained 75 million to 100 million unique TCRs, which came from HLA-typed donors. General study findings and limits: In a later analysis, most CMV-associated TCR beta chains appeared HLA-restricted. Most of the TCR beta V segments (in an earlier analysis) were productive either about 87% or about 30% of the time. There were over 150 TCR beta chains listed as cytomegalovirus-associated.

V lost 4 bases, J lost 8 bases, and 5 bases stayed unmatched. Per the germline V gene, CDR1 is MDHEN and CDR2 is SYDVKM. The CDR3 contains 14 residues. Primers: 60 Vbeta forward and 13 Jbeta reverse. Clones were read by immunoSEQ multiplex PCR, and TCRdb kept only the in-frame ones, dropping some. The sample shows more than 95,000 clones, 72% of them seen only once. Sequenced material: PBMCs. The gene calls are TRBV28 and TRBJ1-2; 12 bases agree with TRBD1. This TCR was sampled from a man aged 25-45 years in good health and CMV-seronegative. The CDR3 sequence: CASSSIGTGGGYTF. The CDR3 region has the DNA TGTGCCAGCAGTTCTATTGGGACAGGGGGCGGCTACACCTTC.